Below are 16 T cell receptor beta chains sequenced from a single sample in a study of shared clonotypes between healthy human individuals. Only CD45RO-negative cells positively selected for CCR7 counted as naive CD8 cells, so terminally differentiated effector memory CD45RA+ cells were excluded. Clones were sequenced by immunoSEQ multiplex PCR, and TCRdb holds only the in-frame ones, with some missing. Here the sample spans around 2.1 million clones, about 93% being singletons. Sequenced: naive CD8+ T cells from PBMCs. Receptors were obtained from a man between 18 and 35 years old in good health. Some clones in this sample may be carry-over from other donors' samples.

V and J are TRBV5-1 and TRBJ2-1, with 8 bases lining up with TRBD2. Germline assignment: CDR1 SGHRS and CDR2 YFSETQ. The CDR3 sequence is 16 residues long. The ends lost 4 bases at V and 7 bases at J; junction bases unmatched: 13. This CDR3 is CASSPISAGGFNEQFF. DNA of the CDR3: TGCGCCAGCAGCCCCATTAGCGCGGGAGGTTTTAATGAGCAGTTCTTC. Complete variable domain (other parts from reference TRBV5-1 and TRBJ2-1): KAGVTQTPRYLIKTRGQQVTLSCSPISGHRSVSWYQQTPGQGLQFLFEYFSETQRNKGNFPGRFSGRQFSNSRSEMNVSTLELGDSALYLCASSPISAGGFNEQFFGPGTRLTVL.

In DNA form, the CDR3 reads TGTGCCAGCTCACCCTACCGCCCGGTCGAGGGGGCGCGGGGCTATGGCTACACCTTC. Its translation: CASSPYRPVEGARGYGYTF. This chain links TRBV18 with TRBJ1-2; 7 positions agree with TRBD1. Germline CDR1 and CDR2: KGHSH and LQKENI. V lost 3 bases, J lost 4 bases, and 20 bases stayed unmatched. This CDR3 is built from 19 residues.

This sequence joins TRBV10-3 and TRBJ2-1; TRBD2 aligns across 8 bases. V shed 2 bases, J shed 3 bases, and the junction held 3 bases outside the gene matches. The CDR3 contains 15 residues. Germline loops: CDR1 ENHRY, CDR2 SYGVKD. CDR3 sequence reads: CAISEGLAVYNEQFF. CDR3 nucleotides: TGTGCCATCAGTGAGGGACTAGCCGTCTACAATGAGCAGTTCTTC.

The gene calls are TRBV5-1 and TRBJ2-1; TRBD1 agrees at 8 bases. The CDR3 sequence is 18 residues long. Unmatched junction bases numbered 11, after V lost 1 base and J lost 2 bases. The germline gives CDR1 SGHRS, CDR2 YFSETQ. CDR3 in amino acids: CASSLNPLTGVTYNEQFF. DNA for the CDR3: TGCGCCAGCAGCTTGAACCCCTTGACAGGGGTGACCTACAATGAGCAGTTCTTC.

The J gene is TRBJ1-1, the V gene TRBV6-1; no definite D call. This CDR3 has 15 residues. Germline V gene data show CDR1 as MNHNS and CDR2 as SASEGT. V was pared by 1 base and J by 4 bases, with 13 bases between. The CDR3 is CASSEGVFWSTEAFF. The CDR3 nucleotides are TGTGCCAGCAGTGAAGGCGTGTTTTGGAGCACTGAAGCTTTCTTT.

The rearrangement uses TRBV2 and TRBJ1-5; no definite D call. In germline, CDR1 is SNHLY, CDR2 FYNNEI. Trimming cost V 7 bases and J 0 bases, with 4 bases left between them. CDR3 length: 12 amino acids. In nucleotides, the CDR3 is TGTGCCAGCAAGGATAGCAATCAGCCCCAGCATTTT. It encodes CASKDSNQPQHF.

This chain joins TRBV9 and TRBJ2-3; the D gene is possibly TRBD1 (6 bases). This CDR3 region has 16 residues. The germline V gene encodes CDR1 SGDLS and CDR2 YYNGEE. V dropped 2 bases and J dropped 1 base, with 14 bases sitting between them. CDR3 residues: CASSVGTSLGTDTQYF. The CDR3 nucleotides read TGTGCCAGCAGCGTTGGGACAAGTCTGGGCACAGATACGCAGTATTTT.

This chain connects TRBV9 to TRBJ2-7; 9 nucleotides line up with TRBD1. Germline V CDR1 and CDR2: SGDLS, YYNGEE. The CDR3 has 14 residues. V shed 4 bases, J shed 3 bases, and the junction held 5 bases outside the gene matches. CDR3 nucleotides: TGTGCCAGCAGCACCGGGACAGGGTTCTACGAGCAGTACTTC. Translating gives CASSTGTGFYEQYF.

The chain recombines TRBV2 with TRBJ2-5; no firm D call. V dropped 8 bases and J dropped 2 bases, with 6 bases sitting between them. This CDR3 contains 11 residues. Germline CDR1 SNHLY, CDR2 FYNNEI. The DNA for the CDR3 is TGTGCCAGCGATGAGCAAGAGACCCAGTACTTC. It yields the protein CASDEQETQYF.

This rearrangement joins TRBV9 to TRBJ2-7; D remains unclear. Germline CDR1 reads SGDLS; CDR2 reads YYNGEE. The CDR3 covers 17 residues. V shed 2 bases and J shed 1 base, with 19 bases lying between them. Here the CDR3 reads CASSVSQDNVGSYEQYF. Written as DNA, the CDR3 is TGTGCCAGCAGCGTCTCTCAGGATAACGTTGGGTCCTACGAGCAGTACTTC.

The chain employs TRBV13 and TRBJ2-7, with 15 positions matching TRBD2. Germline V gene sequence: CDR1 PRHDT, CDR2 FYEKMQ (reference sequence). V lost 5 bases to trimming and J lost 4 bases; unmatched junction nucleotides: 15. The CDR3 contains 19 residues. In DNA, the CDR3 is TGTGCCAGCAGCCCCCGGACAGCCGGGACTAGCGGGAGGTATTACGAGCAGTACTTC. Translation gives CASSPRTAGTSGRYYEQYF. The whole variable domain, filled in from reference TRBV13 and TRBJ2-7, reads AAGVIQSPRHLIKEKRETATLKCYPIPRHDTVYWYQQGPGQDPQFLISFYEKMQSDKGSIPDRFSAQQFSDYHSELNMSSLELGDSALYFCASSPRTAGTSGRYYEQYFGPGTRLTVT.

The rearrangement links TRBV19 to TRBJ2-1; 10 bases align to TRBD2. Per germline, CDR1 LNHDA and CDR2 SQIVND (reference sequence). The J segment lost 5 bases and the V segment lost 6 bases, leaving 7 bases of the junction unmatched. The length of the CDR3 is 15 residues. The CDR3 coding sequence is TGTGCCAGTAGCCTCCTAGCGGGAGCAAACAATGAGCAGTTCTTC. Translating it yields CASSLLAGANNEQFF.

The V gene is TRBV27, the J gene TRBJ2-1; 9 positions agree with TRBD2. This CDR3 contains 17 residues. The germline gives CDR1 MNHEY, CDR2 SMNVEV (reference sequence). Unmatched junction bases numbered 20, after V lost 7 bases and J lost 10 bases. The CDR3 nucleotides read TGTGCCAGCATAGGGGCTCACGCGGGAGGGCCAGTATGGGAGCAGTTCTTC. Translating gives CASIGAHAGGPVWEQFF.

The chain employs TRBV7-9 and TRBJ2-1; D call uncertain. CDR3 length: 12 amino acids. V was clipped by 2 bases and J by 9 bases, with 8 bases between them. Germline CDR1 SEHNR, CDR2 FQNEAQ (reference sequence). The CDR3 loop reads CASSLRPVEQFF. The CDR3 bases are TGTGCCAGCAGCTTAAGGCCGGTTGAGCAGTTCTTC.

CDR3: CASSLELAGARGELFF. CDR3 nucleotide sequence: TGTGCCAGCAGCTTAGAACTAGCGGGAGCCCGCGGGGAGCTGTTTTTT. The chain carries TRBV7-8 and TRBJ2-2, with 11 bases aligning to TRBD2. CDR1 and CDR2 from the germline V gene are SGHVS and FQNEAQ. This CDR3 region has 16 residues. J gave up 7 bases and V 1 base, and 5 bases lay outside the gene matches.

V usage is TRBV11-2 and J usage is TRBJ2-5; D unclear. The J call is doubtful: the DNA matches TRBJ2-7 better. CDR3 size: 12 residues. The germline V gene encodes CDR1 SGHAT and CDR2 FQNNGV. In nucleotides, the CDR3 is TGTGCCAGCAGCCAGGACGGATACGAGCAGTACTTC. Protein: CASSQDGYEQYF.